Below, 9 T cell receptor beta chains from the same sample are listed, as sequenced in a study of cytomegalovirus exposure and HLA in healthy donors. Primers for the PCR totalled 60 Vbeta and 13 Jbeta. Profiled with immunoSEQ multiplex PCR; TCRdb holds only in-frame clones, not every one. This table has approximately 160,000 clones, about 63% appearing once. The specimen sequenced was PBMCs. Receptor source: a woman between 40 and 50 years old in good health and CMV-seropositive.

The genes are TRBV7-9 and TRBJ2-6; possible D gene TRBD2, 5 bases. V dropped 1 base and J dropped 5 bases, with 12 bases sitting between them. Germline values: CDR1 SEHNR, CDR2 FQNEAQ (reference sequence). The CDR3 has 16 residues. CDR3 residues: CASSLDRTGRANVLTF. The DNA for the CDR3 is TGTGCCAGCAGCTTAGATAGGACCGGGAGGGCCAACGTCCTGACTTTC.

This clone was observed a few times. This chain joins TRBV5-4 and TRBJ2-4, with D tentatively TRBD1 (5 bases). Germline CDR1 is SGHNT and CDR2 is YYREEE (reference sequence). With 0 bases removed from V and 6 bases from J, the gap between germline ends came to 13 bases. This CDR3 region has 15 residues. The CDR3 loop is CASSLAQGLGNIQYF. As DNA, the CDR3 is TGTGCCAGCAGCTTGGCCCAGGGCCTAGGAAACATTCAGTACTTC.

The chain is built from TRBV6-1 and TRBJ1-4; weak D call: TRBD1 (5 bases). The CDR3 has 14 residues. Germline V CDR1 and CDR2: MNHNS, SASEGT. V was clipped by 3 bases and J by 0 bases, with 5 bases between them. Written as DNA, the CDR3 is TGTGCCAGCAGTGAGACAGCAACTAATGAAAAACTGTTTTTT. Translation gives CASSETATNEKLFF.

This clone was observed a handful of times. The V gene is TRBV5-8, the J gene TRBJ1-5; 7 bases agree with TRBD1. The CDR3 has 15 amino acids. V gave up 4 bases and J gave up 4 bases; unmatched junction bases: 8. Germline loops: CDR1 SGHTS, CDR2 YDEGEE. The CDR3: CASSRPTGRNQPQHF. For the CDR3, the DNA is TGTGCCAGCAGCCGACCGACAGGGAGGAATCAGCCCCAGCATTTT.

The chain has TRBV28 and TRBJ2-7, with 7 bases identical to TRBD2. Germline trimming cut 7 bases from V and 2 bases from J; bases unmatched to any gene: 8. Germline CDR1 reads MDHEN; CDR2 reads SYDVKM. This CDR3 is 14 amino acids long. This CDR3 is CASTRGSAAYEQYF. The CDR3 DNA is TGTGCCAGCACCCGCGGGAGTGCTGCCTACGAGCAGTACTTC.

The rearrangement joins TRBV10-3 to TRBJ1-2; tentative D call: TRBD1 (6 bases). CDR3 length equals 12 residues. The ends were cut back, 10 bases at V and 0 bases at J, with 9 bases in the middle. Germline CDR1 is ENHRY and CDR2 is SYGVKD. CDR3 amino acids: CATRQANYGYTF. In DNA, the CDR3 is TGTGCCACCAGACAGGCTAACTATGGCTACACCTTC.

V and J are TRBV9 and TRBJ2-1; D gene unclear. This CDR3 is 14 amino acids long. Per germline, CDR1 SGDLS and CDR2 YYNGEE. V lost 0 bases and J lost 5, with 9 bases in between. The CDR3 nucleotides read TGTGCCAGCAGCGTAGTGGCAGAAGACAATGAGCAGTTCTTC. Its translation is CASSVVAEDNEQFF.

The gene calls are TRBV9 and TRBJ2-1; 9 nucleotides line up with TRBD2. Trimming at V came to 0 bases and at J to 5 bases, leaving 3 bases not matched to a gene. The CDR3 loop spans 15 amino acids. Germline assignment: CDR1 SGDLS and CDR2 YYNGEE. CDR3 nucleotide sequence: TGTGCCAGCAGCGTAGTTAGCGGGAGCCACAATGAGCAGTTCTTC. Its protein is CASSVVSGSHNEQFF.

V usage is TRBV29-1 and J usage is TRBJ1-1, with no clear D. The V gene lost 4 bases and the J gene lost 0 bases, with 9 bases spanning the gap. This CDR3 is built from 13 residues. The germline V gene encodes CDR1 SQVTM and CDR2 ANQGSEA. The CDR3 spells CSVVHSMNTEAFF. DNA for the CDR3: TGCAGCGTTGTACACAGTATGAACACTGAAGCTTTCTTT. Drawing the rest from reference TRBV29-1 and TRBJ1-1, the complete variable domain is SAVISQKPSRDICQRGTSLTIQCQVDSQVTMMFWYRQQPGQSLTLIATANQGSEATYESGFVIDKFPISRPNLTFSTLTVSNMSPEDSSIYLCSVVHSMNTEAFFGQGTRLTVV.